This TCR beta chain was retrieved from a study of blood T cells in healthy people across ages. Study results and caveats: Unsorted PBMCs blocked a conclusive comparison of naive and antigen-experienced cells. While age rose, TCR beta diversity per million T cells dropped in a roughly linear way. Estimates of total diversity, which came from one million sequenced T cells, were considered to be underestimates.

The second PCR ran roughly 6 to 12 cycles with a sample-barcoded 5' primer and J-beta primers. TCRdb fed the 5' RACE reads into MiXCR, producing one record per CDR3 protein. The table lists 600,000 or so distinct CDR3 sequences, over 20% of them singletons. This clonotype was detected only a few times. Its antigen is currently unknown. With V trimmed by 7 bases and J by 3 bases, 3 bases remained unmatched. In germline, CDR1 is MNHNY, CDR2 SVGAGI (reference sequence). This CDR3 comprises 13 residues. This TCR was recovered from a man aged 70-80 years in good health. The chain carries TRBV6-6 and TRBJ2-5; 9 bases agree with TRBD2. What was sequenced was blood. DNA of the CDR3: TGTGCCAGCATGCGGGAGGGCGAAGAGACCCAGTACTTC. Translating it yields CASMREGEETQYF.